Listed below are T cell receptor beta chains from one sample, sequenced in a study of neurological immune-mediated disorders. MiXCR, applied by TCRdb to the 5' RACE reads, yields one record per CDR3 protein. The sample records fewer than 35,000 distinct CDR3 sequences, 3.3% being singletons. Sequencing was done on a sample of PBMCs. These receptors were obtained from a woman in her twenties or thirties with multiple sclerosis. Each CDR3 is given with its conserved first and last residue. A D gene is named only where the DNA matches it firmly. Clone size is stated in some rows and not others, as once, few, many or a class when expanded.

v_gene,abundance,d_gene,j_gene,CDR3aa,CDR3nt
TRBV7-2,many,-,TRBJ1-5,CASSLSSGPQHF,TGTGCCAGCAGTTTATCCTCGGGGCCCCAGCATTTT
TRBV6-5,many,TRBD1,TRBJ1-1,CASSKTGRGMNTEAFF,TGTGCCAGCAGTAAGACAGGGAGGGGGATGAACACTGAAGCTTTCTTT
TRBV6-6,many,-,TRBJ2-2,CASSSRGKDAGELFF,TGTGCCAGCAGTTCGAGGGGAAAGGACGCCGGGGAGCTGTTTTTT
TRBV24-1,many,TRBD1,TRBJ2-3,CATSDPGQGTDTQYF,TGTGCCACCAGTGACCCCGGACAGGGGACAGATACGCAGTATTTT
TRBV7-2,many,-,TRBJ2-1,CASSSRLGQSHNEQFF,TGTGCCAGCAGCTCAAGATTGGGGCAGAGTCACAATGAGCAGTTCTTC
TRBV15,many,-,TRBJ1-5,CATSRDSLPQHF,TGTGCCACCAGCAGAGATTCTCTGCCCCAGCATTTT
TRBV19,few,-,TRBJ1-1,CASSIGRQRGEAFF,TGTGCCAGTAGTATAGGGCGACAGCGGGGTGAAGCTTTCTTT
TRBV5-8,many,-,TRBJ1-2,CASSLLGLYYGYTF,TGTGCCAGCAGCTTGTTAGGACTCTACTATGGCTACACCTTC
TRBV4-3,many,TRBD1,TRBJ2-3,CASSRDRVLVDTQYF,TGCGCCAGCAGCCGAGACAGGGTCTTGGTAGATACGCAGTATTTT
TRBV5-1,many,TRBD2,TRBJ2-1,CASSFDGSGRMWNNEQFF,TGCGCCAGCAGCTTCGATGGTAGCGGGAGAATGTGGAACAATGAGCAGTTCTTC
TRBV20-1,many,TRBD1,TRBJ1-6,CSARQGADSPLHF,TGCAGTGCCCGACAGGGGGCGGATTCACCCCTCCACTTT
TRBV7-6,many,-,TRBJ2-7,CASSLAGDYYEQYF,TGTGCCAGCAGCTTAGCAGGGGATTACTACGAGCAGTACTTC
TRBV2,-,TRBD2,TRBJ2-1,CASSRGNGGNEQFF,TGTGCCAGCAGCCGGGGGAACGGGGGGAATGAGCAGTTCTTC
TRBV29-1,many,-,TRBJ1-1,CSVGWGGDTEAFF,TGCAGCGTAGGGTGGGGGGGTGACACTGAAGCTTTCTTT
TRBV3-1,many,-,TRBJ2-7,CASSQAAGAGYEQYF,TGTGCCAGCAGCCAAGCAGCAGGGGCCGGGTACGAGCAGTACTTC
TRBV9,many,TRBD1,TRBJ2-1,CASSVDRASYNEQFF,TGTGCCAGCAGCGTCGACAGGGCTTCCTACAATGAGCAGTTCTTC
TRBV20-1,many,TRBD1,TRBJ1-5,CSARASGRGNQPQNF,TGCAGTGCTAGAGCCTCGGGCAGGGGGAATCAGCCCCAGAATTTT
TRBV4-3,many,-,TRBJ2-5,CASSQDGSRQETQYF,TGCGCCAGCAGCCAAGATGGGTCTCGGCAAGAGACCCAGTACTTC
TRBV5-1,many,-,TRBJ2-3,CASSLGGLGDTQYF,TGCGCCAGCAGCTTGGGGGGGCTTGGAGATACGCAGTATTTT
TRBV5-5,many,-,TRBJ2-4,CASSPFLAKNIQYF,TGTGCCAGCAGCCCATTTCTAGCCAAAAACATTCAGTACTTC